This T cell receptor beta chain derives from a study of metastatic and nonmetastatic thyroid tumors. Study context: Repertoire comparisons spanned blood and tumor or nodule tissue from malignant and benign thyroid patients.

Methods used by the authors: CDR3 was compared across clinicopathological groups, and the resulting differences were used to build a distant-metastasis classifier for papillary thyroid cancer. TCRdb reprocessed the PCR reads via MiXCR. The V and J calls here are based on TCRdb, not the publication. This sample has around 20,000 clones, with roughly 12% found just once. No patient had received any treatment before thyroid surgery. The origin of this receptor is a female donor with papillary thyroid cancer or a benign thyroid nodule (not recorded which). Some clones in this sample may be carry-over from other donors' samples. The sequenced sample was blood.

The CDR3 protein is CASNATGSGDQYF. For the CDR3, the DNA is TGTGCCAGCAATGCGACAGGGTCCGGGGACCAGTACTTC. The J gene is TRBJ2-5, the V gene TRBV12-3 or TRBV12-4, with TRBD1 matching 7 bases. The CDR3 contains 13 residues. Trimming cost V 7 bases and J 10 bases; bases outside gene matches: 12.